This T cell receptor beta chain was sequenced in a study of patients and donors after allogeneic stem cell transplantation. TCRdb reprocessed the RT-PCR reads via MiXCR and lists one record per CDR3 protein. The sample contains 160,000 or so distinct CDR3 sequences, roughly 24% of which appear only once. The TCR originated in a human donor who was either an allogeneic HSCT recipient or a stem cell or donor lymphocyte infusion donor (not recorded which). It is not recorded whose cells these are; they may come from a transplant donor. The sequenced sample was blood, either unsorted or a sorted T cell fraction (not recorded which).

Here the CDR3 DNA reads TGTGCCAGCAGTTTAGCGCTTGGAGACATGGTCGATACCGATACGCAGTATTTT. Encoded protein: CASSLALGDMVDTDTQYF. The chain uses TRBV12-3 or TRBV12-4 and TRBJ2-3; D is unresolved. The V end was cut by 0 bases, the J end by 6 bases, with 22 bases between. The CDR3 contains 18 residues.